The next 11 T cell receptor beta chains were all read from a single sample in a study of regulatory T cells in long-lasting Graves disease. CDR3-region Arm-PCR and iRepertoire HTBI primers produced the TCR beta libraries. TCRdb reanalysed the multiplex PCR reads using MiXCR and keeps one entry per CDR3 protein. The repertoire consists of fewer than 400,000 distinct CDR3 sequences, with 20% occurring once and the leading ten covering 29%. Time point of the sample: persistent/refractory GD, antithyroid drugs over 5 years with positive TRAb. PBMC RNA was the source of the TCR library. The input for sequencing was peripheral blood mononuclear cells (PBMCs), taken when the disease was refractory, from a patient treated with antithyroid drugs. These receptors came from a female donor with Graves disease.

A few counts support this clonotype. The chain recombines TRBV4-3 with TRBJ2-5; 10 positions match TRBD1. V dropped 1 base and J dropped 3; count of bases not matched to a gene: 5. CDR1 is LGHNA and CDR2 is YSLEER in the germline V gene. This CDR3 contains 16 residues. This CDR3 reads CASSQGTGGMKETQYF. The CDR3, as DNA: TGCGCCAGCAGCCAAGGGACAGGGGGAATGAAAGAGACCCAGTACTTC.

CDR3 protein: CASSLVSWRGGGYTEAFF. CDR3 nucleotides: TGTGCCAGCAGTTTAGTTTCTTGGAGGGGCGGAGGGTACACTGAAGCTTTCTTT. This chain uses TRBV12-3 or TRBV12-4 with TRBJ1-1, with D tentatively TRBD1 (5 bases). The CDR3 is 18 amino acids. V lost 1 base and J lost 3, with 21 bases in between.

This clonotype was seen many times. The rearrangement joins TRBV28 to TRBJ2-7, with D hard to call. There are 16 residues in the CDR3. Germline-derived CDR1 and CDR2 are MDHEN and SYDVKM. V was clipped by 4 bases and J by 1 base, with 17 bases between them. CDR3 sequence (DNA): TGTGCCAGCAGTTCTTTGCGGAACCTGAAATCCTACGAGCAGTACTTC. It yields the protein CASSSLRNLKSYEQYF.

There are many counts of this clonotype. The V call is TRBV20-1, the J call TRBJ2-7; perhaps TRBD1 as D (7 bases). The CDR3 has 13 residues. Germline-derived CDR1 and CDR2 are DFQATT and SNEGSKA (reference sequence). V was clipped by 0 bases and J by 6 bases, with 12 bases between them. The CDR3 loop is CSARDAGGGEQYF. CDR3 in DNA: TGCAGTGCTAGAGATGCAGGGGGAGGCGAGCAGTACTTC.

V usage is TRBV7-2 and J usage is TRBJ2-2, with D perhaps TRBD2 (7 bases). The CDR3 is 16 amino acids. Trimming cost V 2 bases and J 1 base, with 11 bases left between them. CDR1 and CDR2 (germline): SGHTA, FQGNSA. CDR3 in amino acids: CASSLRRGGNTGELFF. CDR3 sequence (DNA): TGTGCCAGCAGCTTACGGAGGGGGGGGAACACCGGGGAGCTGTTTTTT.

The V call is TRBV30, the J call TRBJ2-7; D is unclear. The CDR3 covers 19 residues. V was clipped by 0 bases and J by 0 bases, with 24 bases between them. Germline CDR1 reads GTSNPN; CDR2 reads SVGIG (reference sequence). The CDR3 DNA reads as TGTGCCTGGAGTGTCAATCCCCTAGATCCAACCCAGAGCTCCTACGAGCAGTACTTC. Translated: CAWSVNPLDPTQSSYEQYF. The full variable domain, with the rest looked up from reference TRBV30 and TRBJ2-7, is SQTIHQWPATLVQPVGSPLSLECTVEGTSNPNLYWYRQAAGRGLQLLFYSVGIGQISSEVPQNLSASRPQDRQFILSSKKLLLSDSGFYLCAWSVNPLDPTQSSYEQYFGPGTRLTVT.

This clonotype was detected many times. This chain connects TRBV7-3 to TRBJ2-7; D is undetermined. The CDR3 covers 16 residues. The germline V gene has CDR1 SGHTA and CDR2 FQGTGA. Trimming pared 2 bases from V and 0 bases from J, leaving 14 bases between. CDR3 sequence reads: CASSLGFFESSYEQYF. The CDR3 region has the DNA TGTGCCAGCAGCTTAGGGTTCTTCGAGAGCTCCTACGAGCAGTACTTC.

This clonotype was picked up many times. The chain recombines TRBV2 with TRBJ2-5; D not resolved. The CDR3 totals 13 residues. V was pared by 7 bases and J by 5 bases, with 14 bases between. Per the germline V gene, CDR1 is SNHLY and CDR2 is FYNNEI. The CDR3 coding sequence is TGTGCCAGCACCTCCGACATTGCGGAGACCCAGTACTTC. Encoded protein: CASTSDIAETQYF.

This clonotype has a handful of counts. The chain carries TRBV3-1 and TRBJ2-1; maybe TRBD1 (6 bases). This CDR3 comprises 12 residues. Germline V gene lookup returns CDR1 LGHDT and CDR2 YNNKEL (reference sequence). V was trimmed by 2 bases and J by 12 bases, leaving 11 bases between them. As DNA, the CDR3 is TGTGCCAGCAGCCAACGCAACAGGGTGCAGTTCTTC. Translating gives CASSQRNRVQFF.

This clonotype appeared a few times. The chain recombines TRBV7-8 with TRBJ1-2, with D possibly matching TRBD1 (5 bases). The CDR3 has 16 residues. Germline V gene lookup returns CDR1 SGHVS and CDR2 FQNEAQ. V was cut by 1 base and J by 4 bases, with 16 bases left in between. The CDR3 spells CASSLGLRQGPYGYTF. CDR3 DNA: TGTGCCAGCAGCTTAGGTTTAAGGCAGGGACCCTATGGCTACACCTTC.

There are a few counts of this clonotype. The chain has TRBV4-3 and TRBJ2-2; TRBD1 or TRBD2 may be the D gene (5 bases each). Trimming stripped 4 bases from V and 6 bases from J, with 9 bases between. The germline CDR1 and CDR2 sequences are LGHNA and YSLEER. There are 13 residues in the CDR3. This chain's CDR3 is CASSRGWAGELFF. The DNA for the CDR3 is TGCGCCAGCAGCCGGGGGTGGGCCGGGGAGCTGTTTTTT.